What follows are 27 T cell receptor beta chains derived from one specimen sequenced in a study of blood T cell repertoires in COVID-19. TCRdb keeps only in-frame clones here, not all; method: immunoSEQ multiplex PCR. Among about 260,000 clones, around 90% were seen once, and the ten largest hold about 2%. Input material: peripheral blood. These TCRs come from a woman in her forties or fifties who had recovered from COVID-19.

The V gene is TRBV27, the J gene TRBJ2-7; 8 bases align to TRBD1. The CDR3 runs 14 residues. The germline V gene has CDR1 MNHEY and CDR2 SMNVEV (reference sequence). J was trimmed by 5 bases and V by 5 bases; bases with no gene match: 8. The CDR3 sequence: CASSVRDRSHEQYF. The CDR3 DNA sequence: TGTGCCAGCAGTGTCCGGGACAGGTCGCACGAGCAGTACTTC.

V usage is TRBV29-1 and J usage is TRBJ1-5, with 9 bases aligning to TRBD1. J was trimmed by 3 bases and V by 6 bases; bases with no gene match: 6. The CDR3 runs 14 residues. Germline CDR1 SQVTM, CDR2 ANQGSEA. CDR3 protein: CSVKTGGHNQPQHF. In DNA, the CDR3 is TGCAGCGTCAAAACAGGGGGCCACAATCAGCCCCAGCATTTT.

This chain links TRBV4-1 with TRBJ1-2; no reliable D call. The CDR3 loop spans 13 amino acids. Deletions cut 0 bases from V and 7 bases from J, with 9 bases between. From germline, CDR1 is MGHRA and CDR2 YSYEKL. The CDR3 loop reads CASSQDRGSGYTF. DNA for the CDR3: TGCGCCAGCAGCCAAGATCGGGGTAGTGGCTACACCTTC.

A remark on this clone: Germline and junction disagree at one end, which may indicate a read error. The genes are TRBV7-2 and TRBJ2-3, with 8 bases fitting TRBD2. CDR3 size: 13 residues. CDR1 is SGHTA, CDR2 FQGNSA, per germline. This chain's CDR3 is CASSLTIAGPFPF. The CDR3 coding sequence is TGTGCCAGCAGCTTAACTATAGCGGGGCCGTTCCCTTTT.

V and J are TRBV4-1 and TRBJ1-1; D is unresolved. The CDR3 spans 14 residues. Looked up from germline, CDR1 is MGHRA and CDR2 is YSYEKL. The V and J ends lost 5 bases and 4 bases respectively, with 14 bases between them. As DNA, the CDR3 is TGCGCCAGCAGCGAAAACCACGGAGCCACTGAAGCTTTCTTT. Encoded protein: CASSENHGATEAFF.

CDR3 in DNA: TGTGCCAGCAGCTTGTATACAGGGGGCGCCTCTGGGGCCAACGTCCTGACTTTC. Residues: CASSLYTGGASGANVLTF. V gene TRBV5-4 combines with J gene TRBJ2-6, with 9 bases lining up with TRBD1. The CDR3 contains 18 residues. Germline-derived CDR1 and CDR2 are SGHNT and YYREEE (reference sequence). Trimming cost V 1 base and J 0 bases; bases outside gene matches: 5.

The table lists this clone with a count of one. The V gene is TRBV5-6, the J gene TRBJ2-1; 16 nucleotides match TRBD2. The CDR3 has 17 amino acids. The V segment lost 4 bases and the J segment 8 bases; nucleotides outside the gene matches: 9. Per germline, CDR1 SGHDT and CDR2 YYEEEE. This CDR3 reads CASSPDTGTSGRDEQFF. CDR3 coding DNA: TGTGCCAGCAGCCCAGACACCGGGACTAGCGGGAGGGATGAGCAGTTCTTC. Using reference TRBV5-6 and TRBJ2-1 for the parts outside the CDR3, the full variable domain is DAGVTQSPTHLIKTRGQQVTLRCSPKSGHDTVSWYQQALGQGPQFIFQYYEEEERQRGNFPDRFSGHQFPNYSSELNVNALLLGDSALYLCASSPDTGTSGRDEQFFGPGTRLTVL.

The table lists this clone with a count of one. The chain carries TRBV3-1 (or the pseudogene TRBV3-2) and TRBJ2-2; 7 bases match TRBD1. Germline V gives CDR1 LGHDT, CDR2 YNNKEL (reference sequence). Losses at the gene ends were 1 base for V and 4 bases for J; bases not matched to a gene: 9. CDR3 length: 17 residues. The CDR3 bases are TGTGCCAGCAGCCAAGCACTGCAGGGGGTGGGCACCGGGGAGCTGTTTTTT. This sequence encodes CASSQALQGVGTGELFF.

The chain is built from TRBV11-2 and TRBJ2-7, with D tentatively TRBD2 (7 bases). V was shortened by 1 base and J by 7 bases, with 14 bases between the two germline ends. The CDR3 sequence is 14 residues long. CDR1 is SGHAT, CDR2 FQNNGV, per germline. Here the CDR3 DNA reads TGTGCCAGCAGCTTAGGACGGGGGGCTCGGGAGCAGTACTTC. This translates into CASSLGRGAREQYF.

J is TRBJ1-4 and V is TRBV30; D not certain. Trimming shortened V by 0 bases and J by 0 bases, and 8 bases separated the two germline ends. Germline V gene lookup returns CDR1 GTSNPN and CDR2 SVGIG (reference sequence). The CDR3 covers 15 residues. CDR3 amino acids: CAWSVKSATNEKLFF. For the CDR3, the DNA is TGTGCCTGGAGTGTAAAGTCAGCAACTAATGAAAAACTGTTTTTT.

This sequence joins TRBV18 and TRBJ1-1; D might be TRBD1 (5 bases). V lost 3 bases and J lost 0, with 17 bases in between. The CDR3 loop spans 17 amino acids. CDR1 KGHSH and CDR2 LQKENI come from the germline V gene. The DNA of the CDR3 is TGTGCCAGCTCACCGGGGGGACGCGATAGCTTGAACACTGAAGCTTTCTTT. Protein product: CASSPGGRDSLNTEAFF.

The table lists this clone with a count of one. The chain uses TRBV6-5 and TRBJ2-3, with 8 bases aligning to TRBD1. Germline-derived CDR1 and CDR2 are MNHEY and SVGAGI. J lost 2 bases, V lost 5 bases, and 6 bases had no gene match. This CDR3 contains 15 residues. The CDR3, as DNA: TGTGCCAGCAGTCAGACAGGGGCTGACACAGATACGCAGTATTTT. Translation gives CASSQTGADTDTQYF.

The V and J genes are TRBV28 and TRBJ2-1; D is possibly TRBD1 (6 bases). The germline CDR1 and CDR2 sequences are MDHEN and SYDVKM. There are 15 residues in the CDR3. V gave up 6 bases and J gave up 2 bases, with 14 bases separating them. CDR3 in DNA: TGTGCCAGCAGACAGGGACCAGGAGCCTACAATGAGCAGTTCTTC. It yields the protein CASRQGPGAYNEQFF.

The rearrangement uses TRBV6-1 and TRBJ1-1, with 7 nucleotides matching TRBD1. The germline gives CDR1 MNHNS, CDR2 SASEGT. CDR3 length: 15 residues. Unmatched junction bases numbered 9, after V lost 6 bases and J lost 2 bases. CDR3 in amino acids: CASRRPQGENTEAFF. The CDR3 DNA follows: TGTGCCAGCAGAAGGCCCCAGGGGGAAAACACTGAAGCTTTCTTT.

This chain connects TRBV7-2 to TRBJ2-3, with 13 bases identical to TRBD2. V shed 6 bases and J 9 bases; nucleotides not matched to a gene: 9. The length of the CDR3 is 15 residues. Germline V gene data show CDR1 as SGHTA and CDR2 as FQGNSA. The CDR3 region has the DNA TGTGCCAGCAGTCCAGGACTAGCGGGAGCGGGGACGCAGTATTTT. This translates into CASSPGLAGAGTQYF.

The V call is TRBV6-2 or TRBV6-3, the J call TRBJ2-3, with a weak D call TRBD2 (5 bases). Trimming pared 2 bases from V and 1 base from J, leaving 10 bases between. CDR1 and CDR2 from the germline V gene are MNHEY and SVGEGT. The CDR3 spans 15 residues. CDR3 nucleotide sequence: TGTGCCAGCAGTTACGAAGGGAGAGGCACAGATACGCAGTATTTT. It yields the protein CASSYEGRGTDTQYF.

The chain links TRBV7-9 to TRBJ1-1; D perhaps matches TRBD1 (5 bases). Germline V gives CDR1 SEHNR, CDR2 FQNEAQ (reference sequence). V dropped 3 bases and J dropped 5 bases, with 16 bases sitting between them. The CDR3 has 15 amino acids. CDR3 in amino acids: CASSFRTGENTEAFF. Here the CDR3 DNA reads TGTGCCAGCAGCTTTAGGACGGGGGAAAATACTGAAGCTTTCTTT.

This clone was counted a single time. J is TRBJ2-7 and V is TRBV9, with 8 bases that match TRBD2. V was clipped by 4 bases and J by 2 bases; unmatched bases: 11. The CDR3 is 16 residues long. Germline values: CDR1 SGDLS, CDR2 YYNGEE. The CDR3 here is CASSPRGSGGTYEQYF. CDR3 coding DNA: TGTGCCAGCAGCCCGCGGGGGAGCGGGGGTACCTACGAGCAGTACTTC.

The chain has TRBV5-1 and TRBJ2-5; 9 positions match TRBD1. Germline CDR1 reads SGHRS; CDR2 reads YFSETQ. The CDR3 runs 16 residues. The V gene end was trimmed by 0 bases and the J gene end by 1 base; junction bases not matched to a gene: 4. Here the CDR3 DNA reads TGCGCCAGCAGCTTGGCGGGACAGGGAGCCCAAGAGACCCAGTACTTC. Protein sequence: CASSLAGQGAQETQYF.

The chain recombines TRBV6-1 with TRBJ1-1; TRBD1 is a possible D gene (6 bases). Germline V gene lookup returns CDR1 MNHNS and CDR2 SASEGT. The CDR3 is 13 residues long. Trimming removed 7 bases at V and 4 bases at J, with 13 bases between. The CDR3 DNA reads TGTGCCAGCAACCACCAGGGGAGCACTGAAGCTTTCTTT. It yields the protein CASNHQGSTEAFF.

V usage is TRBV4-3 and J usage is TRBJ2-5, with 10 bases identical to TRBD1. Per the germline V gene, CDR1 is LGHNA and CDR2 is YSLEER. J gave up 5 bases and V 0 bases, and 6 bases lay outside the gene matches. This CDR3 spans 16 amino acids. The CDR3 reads CASSQDVGQGLETQYF. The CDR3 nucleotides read TGCGCCAGCAGCCAAGATGTGGGACAGGGGCTCGAGACCCAGTACTTC.

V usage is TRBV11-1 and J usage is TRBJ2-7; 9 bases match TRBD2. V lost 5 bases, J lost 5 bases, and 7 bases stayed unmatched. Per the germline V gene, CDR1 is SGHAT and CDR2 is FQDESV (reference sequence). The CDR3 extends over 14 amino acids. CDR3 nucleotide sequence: TGTGCCAGCAGCCTCAGCGGGAGGACCCACGAGCAGTACTTC. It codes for CASSLSGRTHEQYF. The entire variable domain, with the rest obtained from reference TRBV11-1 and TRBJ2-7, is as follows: EAEVAQSPRYKITEKSQAVAFWCDPISGHATLYWYRQILGQGPELLVQFQDESVVDDSQLPKDRFSAERLKGVDSTLKIQPAELGDSAMYLCASSLSGRTHEQYFGPGTRLTVT.

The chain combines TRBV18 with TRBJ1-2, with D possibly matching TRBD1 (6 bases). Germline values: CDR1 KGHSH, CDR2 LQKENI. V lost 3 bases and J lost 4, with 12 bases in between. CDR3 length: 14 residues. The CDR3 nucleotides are TGTGCCAGCTCACCGCGGACAGCCGTCTATGGCTACACCTTC. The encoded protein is CASSPRTAVYGYTF.

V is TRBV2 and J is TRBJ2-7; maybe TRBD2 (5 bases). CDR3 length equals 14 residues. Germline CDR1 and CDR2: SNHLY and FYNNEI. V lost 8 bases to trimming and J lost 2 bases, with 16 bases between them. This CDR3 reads CASLRADSPYEQYF. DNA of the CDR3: TGTGCCAGCCTGAGGGCAGACTCTCCCTACGAGCAGTACTTC.

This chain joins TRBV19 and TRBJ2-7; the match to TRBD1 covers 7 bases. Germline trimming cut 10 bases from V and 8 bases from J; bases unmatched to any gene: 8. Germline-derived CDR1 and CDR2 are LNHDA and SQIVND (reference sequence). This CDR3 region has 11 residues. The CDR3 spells CATWTGYQQYF. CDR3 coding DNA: TGTGCCACGTGGACAGGATACCAGCAGTACTTC.

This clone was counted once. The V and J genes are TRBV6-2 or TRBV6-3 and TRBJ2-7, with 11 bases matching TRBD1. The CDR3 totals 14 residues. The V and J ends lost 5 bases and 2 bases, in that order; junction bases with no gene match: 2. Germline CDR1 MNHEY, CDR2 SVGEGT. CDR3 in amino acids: CASSGDRGTYEQYF. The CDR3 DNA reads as TGTGCCAGCAGTGGGGACAGGGGGACCTACGAGCAGTACTTC.

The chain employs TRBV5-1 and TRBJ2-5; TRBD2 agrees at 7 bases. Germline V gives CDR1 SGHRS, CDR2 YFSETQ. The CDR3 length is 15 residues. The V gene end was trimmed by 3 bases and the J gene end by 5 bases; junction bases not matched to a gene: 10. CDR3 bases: TGCGCCAGCAGCTCGATCGGGGGAGGGCAGGAGACCCAGTACTTC. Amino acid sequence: CASSSIGGGQETQYF.